Each of the 3 T cell receptor beta chains below was sequenced from the same sample in a study of breast tumors, draining lymph nodes, adjacent tissues. Via MiXCR, TCRdb re-called the multiplex PCR reads, giving one row per CDR3 protein. This sample yields 66,000 or so distinct CDR3 sequences, of which about 40% are seen a single time; almost 8.5% belongs to the top ten. Sequencing input: breast tumor tissue. The receptors stem from a female donor with breast cancer. Some clones in this sample may be carry-over from other donors' samples.

This clonotype appeared many times. The V and J genes are TRBV20-1 and TRBJ1-2; possible D gene TRBD1, 6 bases. CDR1 DFQATT and CDR2 SNEGSKA come from the germline V gene (reference sequence). V gave up 6 bases and J gave up 1 base, with 12 bases separating them. The CDR3 consists of 13 residues. The CDR3 reads CSARLRGNYGYTF. DNA for the CDR3: TGCAGTGCCCGACTCAGGGGTAACTATGGCTACACCTTC.

Concerning this clonotype itself: The conserved phenylalanine or tryptophan normally closing the CDR3 is absent here, so this likely arose from a read error. The rearrangement joins TRBV7-8 to TRBJ1-5, with D unclear. This CDR3 has 14 residues. V was shortened by 1 base and J by 0 bases, with 4 bases between the two germline ends. CDR1 and CDR2 from the germline V gene are SGHVS and FQNEAQ. The CDR3 is CASSLEASNQPQHP. CDR3 coding DNA: TGTGCCAGCAGCTTAGAGGCTAGCAATCAGCCCCAGCATCCT.

In this sample, this clonotype turned up a few times. This sequence joins TRBV20-1 and TRBJ2-5; D is perhaps TRBD1 (6 bases). In germline, CDR1 is DFQATT, CDR2 SNEGSKA (reference sequence). The CDR3 covers 16 residues. V was trimmed by 6 bases and J by 5 bases, leaving 25 bases between them. The CDR3 sequence: CSATSRGAGAPETQYF. As DNA, the CDR3 is TGCAGTGCAACCTCCCGAGGAGCAGGGGCCCCGGAGACCCAGTACTTC.